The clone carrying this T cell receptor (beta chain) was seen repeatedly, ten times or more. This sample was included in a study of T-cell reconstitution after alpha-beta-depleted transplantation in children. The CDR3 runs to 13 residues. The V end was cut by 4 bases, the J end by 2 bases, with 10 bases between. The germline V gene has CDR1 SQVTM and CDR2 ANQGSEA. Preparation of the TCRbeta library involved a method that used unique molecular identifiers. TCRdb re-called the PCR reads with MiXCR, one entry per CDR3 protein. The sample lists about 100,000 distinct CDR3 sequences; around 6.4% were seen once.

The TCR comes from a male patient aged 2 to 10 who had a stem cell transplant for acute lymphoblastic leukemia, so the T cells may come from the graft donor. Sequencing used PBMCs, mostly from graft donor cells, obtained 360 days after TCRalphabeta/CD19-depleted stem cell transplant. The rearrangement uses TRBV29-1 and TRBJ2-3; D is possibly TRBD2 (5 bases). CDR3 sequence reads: CSVGRRSTDTQYF. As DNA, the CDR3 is TGCAGCGTTGGGAGGCGGTCCACAGATACGCAGTATTTT.